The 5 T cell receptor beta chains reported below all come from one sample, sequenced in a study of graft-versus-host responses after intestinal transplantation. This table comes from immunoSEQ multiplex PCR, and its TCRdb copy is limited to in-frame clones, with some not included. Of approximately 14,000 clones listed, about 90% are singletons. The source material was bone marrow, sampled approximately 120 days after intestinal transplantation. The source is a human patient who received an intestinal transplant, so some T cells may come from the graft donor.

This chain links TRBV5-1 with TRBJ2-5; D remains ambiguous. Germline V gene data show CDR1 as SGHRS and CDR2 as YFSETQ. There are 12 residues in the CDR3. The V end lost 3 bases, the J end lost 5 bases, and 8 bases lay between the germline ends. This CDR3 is CASSSTGETQYF. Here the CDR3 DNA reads TGCGCCAGCAGCTCAACGGGTGAGACCCAGTACTTC.

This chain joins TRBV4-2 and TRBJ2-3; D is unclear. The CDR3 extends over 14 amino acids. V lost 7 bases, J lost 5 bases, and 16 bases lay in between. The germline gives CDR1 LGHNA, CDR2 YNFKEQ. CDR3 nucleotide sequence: TGTGCCAGCAAGCCCAGCGTTCAGGTAGATACGCAGTATTTT. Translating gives CASKPSVQVDTQYF.

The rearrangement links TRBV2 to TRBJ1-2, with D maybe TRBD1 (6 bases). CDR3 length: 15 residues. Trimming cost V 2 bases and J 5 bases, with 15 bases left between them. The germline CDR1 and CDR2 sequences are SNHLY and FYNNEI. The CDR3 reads CASSESIRGGYGYTF. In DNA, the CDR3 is TGTGCCAGCAGTGAATCTATCAGGGGAGGTTATGGCTACACCTTC.

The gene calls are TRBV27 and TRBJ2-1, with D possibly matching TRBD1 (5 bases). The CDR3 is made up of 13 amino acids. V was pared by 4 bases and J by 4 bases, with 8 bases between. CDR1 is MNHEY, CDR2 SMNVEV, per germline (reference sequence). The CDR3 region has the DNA TGTGCCAGCAGTTCTAGGGGTTACAATGAGCAGTTCTTC. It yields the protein CASSSRGYNEQFF.

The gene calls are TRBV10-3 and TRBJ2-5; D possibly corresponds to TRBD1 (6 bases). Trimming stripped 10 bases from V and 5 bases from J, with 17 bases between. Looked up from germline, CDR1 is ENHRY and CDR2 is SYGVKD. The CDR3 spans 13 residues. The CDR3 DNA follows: TGTGCCACGAGACAGGAGGATAGGGAGACCCAGTACTTC. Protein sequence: CATRQEDRETQYF.